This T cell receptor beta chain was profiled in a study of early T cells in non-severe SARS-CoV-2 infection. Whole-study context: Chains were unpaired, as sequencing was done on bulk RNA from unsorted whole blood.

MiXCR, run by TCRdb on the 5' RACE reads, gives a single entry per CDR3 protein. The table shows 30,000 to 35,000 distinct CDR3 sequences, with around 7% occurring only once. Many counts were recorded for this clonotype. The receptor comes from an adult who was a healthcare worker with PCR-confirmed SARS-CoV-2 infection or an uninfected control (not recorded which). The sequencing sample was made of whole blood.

The CDR3 DNA reads as TGCAGTGCTAGACCCGACAGGGGGCGAGAGGAGACCCAGTACTTC. The encoded protein is CSARPDRGREETQYF. V gene TRBV20-1 combines with J gene TRBJ2-5; TRBD1 agrees at 10 bases. The CDR3 extends over 15 amino acids. Trimming at V came to 2 bases and at J to 5 bases, leaving 8 bases not matched to a gene. Germline V gives CDR1 DFQATT, CDR2 SNEGSKA (reference sequence).